This T cell receptor (beta chain) was identified in a study of blood T cell repertoires in COVID-19. For the study at large: There were acute and convalescent COVID-19 samples, and they came from the United States, Italy and Spain.

The CDR3 sequence is 12 residues long. V lost 4 bases and J 13 bases, leaving 12 bases between the germline ends. Germline V gene data show CDR1 as SGDLS and CDR2 as YYNGEE. Original analysis: For nucleated cells, counts were estimated from reference gene primer amplification. Produced via immunoSEQ multiplex PCR; TCRdb's table is partial and in-frame only. V and J calls plus clone size are reproduced from that table; the DNA served to infer D and trimming. The profile shows about 200,000 clones, 94% of them singletons. Sequenced input: peripheral blood. This sequence joins TRBV9 and TRBJ1-6; the D gene is possibly TRBD1 (6 bases). The source of this sequence is a man aged 30 to 39 with COVID-19, enrolled during active disease. The CDR3 loop is CASSSQGSPLHF. CDR3 DNA: TGTGCCAGCAGCTCACAGGGTTCGCCCCTCCACTTT. The whole variable domain, remainder taken from reference TRBV9 and TRBJ1-6, is DSGVTQTPKHLITATGQRVTLRCSPRSGDLSVYWYQQSLDQGLQFLIQYYNGEERAKGNILERFSAQQFPDLHSELNLSSLELGDSALYFCASSSQGSPLHFGNGTRLTVT.